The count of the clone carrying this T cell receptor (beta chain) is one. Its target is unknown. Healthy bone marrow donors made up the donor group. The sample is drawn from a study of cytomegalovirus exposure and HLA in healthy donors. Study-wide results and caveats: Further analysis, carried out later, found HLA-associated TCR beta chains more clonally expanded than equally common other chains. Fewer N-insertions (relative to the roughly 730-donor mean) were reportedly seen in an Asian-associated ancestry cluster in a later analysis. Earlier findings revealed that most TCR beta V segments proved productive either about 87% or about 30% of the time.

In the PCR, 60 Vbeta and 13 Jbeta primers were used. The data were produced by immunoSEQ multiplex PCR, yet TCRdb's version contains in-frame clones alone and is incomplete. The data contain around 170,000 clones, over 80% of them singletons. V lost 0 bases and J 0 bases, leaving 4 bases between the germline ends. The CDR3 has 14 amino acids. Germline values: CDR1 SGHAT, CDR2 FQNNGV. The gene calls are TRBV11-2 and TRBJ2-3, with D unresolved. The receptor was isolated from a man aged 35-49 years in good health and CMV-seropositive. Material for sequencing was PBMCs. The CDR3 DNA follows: TGTGCCAGCAGCTTAGACCGTAGCACAGATACGCAGTATTTT. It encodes CASSLDRSTDTQYF.